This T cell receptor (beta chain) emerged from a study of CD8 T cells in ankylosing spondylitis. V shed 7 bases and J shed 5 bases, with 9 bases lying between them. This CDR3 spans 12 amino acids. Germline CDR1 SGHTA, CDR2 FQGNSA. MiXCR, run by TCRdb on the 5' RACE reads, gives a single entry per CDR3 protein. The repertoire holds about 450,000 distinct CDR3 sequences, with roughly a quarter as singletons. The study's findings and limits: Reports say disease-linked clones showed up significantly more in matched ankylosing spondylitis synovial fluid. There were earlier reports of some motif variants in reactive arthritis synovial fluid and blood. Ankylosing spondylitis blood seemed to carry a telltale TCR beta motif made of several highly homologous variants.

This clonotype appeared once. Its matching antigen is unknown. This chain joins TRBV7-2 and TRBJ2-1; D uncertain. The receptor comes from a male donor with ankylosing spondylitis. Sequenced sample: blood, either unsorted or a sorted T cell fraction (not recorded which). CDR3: CASTLIHNEQFF. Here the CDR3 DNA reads TGTGCCAGCACCCTAATTCACAATGAGCAGTTCTTC.